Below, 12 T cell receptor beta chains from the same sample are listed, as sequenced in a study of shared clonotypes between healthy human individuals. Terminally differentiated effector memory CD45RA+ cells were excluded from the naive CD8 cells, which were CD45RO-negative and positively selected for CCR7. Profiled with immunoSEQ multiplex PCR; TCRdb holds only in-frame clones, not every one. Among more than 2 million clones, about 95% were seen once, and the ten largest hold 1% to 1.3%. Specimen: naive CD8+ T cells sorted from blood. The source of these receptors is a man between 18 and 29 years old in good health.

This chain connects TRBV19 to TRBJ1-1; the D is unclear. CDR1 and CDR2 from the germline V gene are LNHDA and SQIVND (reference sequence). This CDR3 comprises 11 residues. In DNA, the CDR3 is TGTGCGAGCACCTCGGGCCTTGAAGCTTTCTTT. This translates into CASTSGLEAFF.

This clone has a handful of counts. Here the CDR3 reads CASSEGGGTPLHF. The CDR3 DNA reads as TGTGCCAGCAGCGAGGGGGGAGGGACACCCCTCCACTTT. The chain combines TRBV9 with TRBJ1-6, with D maybe TRBD1 (6 bases). CDR3 size: 13 residues. Germline CDR1 reads SGDLS; CDR2 reads YYNGEE. The V and J ends lost 3 bases and 11 bases respectively, with 12 bases between them.

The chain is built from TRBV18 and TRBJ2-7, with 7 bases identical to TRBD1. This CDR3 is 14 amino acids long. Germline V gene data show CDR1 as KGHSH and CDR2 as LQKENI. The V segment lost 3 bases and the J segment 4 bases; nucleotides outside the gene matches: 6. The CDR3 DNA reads TGTGCCAGCTCACCGGCCGGGACAGTGTACGAGCAGTACTTC. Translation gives CASSPAGTVYEQYF.

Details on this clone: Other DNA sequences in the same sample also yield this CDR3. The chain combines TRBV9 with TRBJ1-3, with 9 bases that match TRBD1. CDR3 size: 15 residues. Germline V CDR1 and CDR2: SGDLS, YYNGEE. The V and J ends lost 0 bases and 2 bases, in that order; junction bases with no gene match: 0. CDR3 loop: CASSVGQGAGNTIYF. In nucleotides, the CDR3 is TGTGCCAGCAGCGTAGGACAGGGGGCTGGAAACACCATATATTTT.

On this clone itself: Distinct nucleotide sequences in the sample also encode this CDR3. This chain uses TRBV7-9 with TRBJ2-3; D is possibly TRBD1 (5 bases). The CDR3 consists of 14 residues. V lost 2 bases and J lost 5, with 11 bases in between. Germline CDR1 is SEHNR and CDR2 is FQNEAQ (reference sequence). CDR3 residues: CASSLSIQGDTQYF. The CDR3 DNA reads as TGTGCCAGCAGCTTATCAATCCAGGGAGATACGCAGTATTTT.

In nucleotides, the CDR3 is TGTGCCAGCAGTTCAGGGGTCGGAAACACCATATATTTT. Protein: CASSSGVGNTIYF. The gene calls are TRBV28 and TRBJ1-3; TRBD1 is a possible D gene (6 bases). The CDR3 spans 13 residues. Germline loops: CDR1 MDHEN, CDR2 SYDVKM. V was trimmed by 4 bases and J by 4 bases, leaving 8 bases between them.

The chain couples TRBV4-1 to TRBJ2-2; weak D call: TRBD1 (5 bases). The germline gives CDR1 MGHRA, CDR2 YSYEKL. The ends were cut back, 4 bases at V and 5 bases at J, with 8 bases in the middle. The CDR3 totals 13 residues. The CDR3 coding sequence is TGCGCCAGCAGCCTTGCAGGGACCGGGGAGCTGTTTTTT. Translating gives CASSLAGTGELFF.

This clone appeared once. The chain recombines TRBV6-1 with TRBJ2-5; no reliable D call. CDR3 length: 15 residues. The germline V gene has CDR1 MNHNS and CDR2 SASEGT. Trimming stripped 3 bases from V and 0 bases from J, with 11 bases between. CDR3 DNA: TGTGCCAGCAGTGATGGGCAGCTGTACCAAGAGACCCAGTACTTC. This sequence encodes CASSDGQLYQETQYF.

The CDR3 is CASSPRPGFEAFF. The CDR3 DNA reads as TGTGCCAGCAGCCCGAGACCCGGGTTTGAAGCTTTCTTT. The chain employs TRBV27 and TRBJ1-1; no definite D call. The germline CDR1 and CDR2 sequences are MNHEY and SMNVEV (reference sequence). The CDR3 extends over 13 amino acids. The V end lost 6 bases, the J end lost 7 bases, and 15 bases lay between the germline ends.

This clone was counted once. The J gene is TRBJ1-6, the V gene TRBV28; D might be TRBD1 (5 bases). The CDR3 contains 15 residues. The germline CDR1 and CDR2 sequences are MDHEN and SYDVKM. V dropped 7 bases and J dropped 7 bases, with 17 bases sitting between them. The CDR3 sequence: CASTLGVTSNSPLHF. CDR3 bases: TGTGCCAGCACCCTGGGGGTCACTTCAAATTCACCCCTCCACTTT.

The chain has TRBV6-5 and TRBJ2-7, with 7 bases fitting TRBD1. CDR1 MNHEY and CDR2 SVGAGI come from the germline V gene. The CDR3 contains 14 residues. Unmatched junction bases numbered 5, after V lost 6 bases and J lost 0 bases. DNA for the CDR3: TGTGCCAGCAGCCGCGGACAGGCCTCCTACGAGCAGTACTTC. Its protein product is CASSRGQASYEQYF.

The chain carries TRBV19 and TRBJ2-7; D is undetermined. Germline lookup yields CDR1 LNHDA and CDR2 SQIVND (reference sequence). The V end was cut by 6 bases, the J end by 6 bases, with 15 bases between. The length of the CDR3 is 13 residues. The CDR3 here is CASSPRSGIEQYF. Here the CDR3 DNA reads TGTGCCAGTAGCCCCCGGTCTGGAATCGAGCAGTACTTC.